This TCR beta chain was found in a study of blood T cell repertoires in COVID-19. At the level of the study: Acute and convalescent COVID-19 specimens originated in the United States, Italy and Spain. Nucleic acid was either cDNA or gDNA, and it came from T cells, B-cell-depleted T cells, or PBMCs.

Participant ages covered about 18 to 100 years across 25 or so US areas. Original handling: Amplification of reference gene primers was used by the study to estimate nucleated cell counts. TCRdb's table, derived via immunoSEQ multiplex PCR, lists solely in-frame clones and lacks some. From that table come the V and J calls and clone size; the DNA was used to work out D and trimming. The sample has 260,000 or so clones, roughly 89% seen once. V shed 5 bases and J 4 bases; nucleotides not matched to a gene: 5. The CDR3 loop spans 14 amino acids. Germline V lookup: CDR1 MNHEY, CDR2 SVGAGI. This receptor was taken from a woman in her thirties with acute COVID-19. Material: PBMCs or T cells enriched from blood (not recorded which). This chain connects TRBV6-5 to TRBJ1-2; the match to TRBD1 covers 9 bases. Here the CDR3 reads CASSRTGEVYGYTF. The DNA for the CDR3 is TGTGCCAGCAGTAGGACAGGGGAGGTCTATGGCTACACCTTC.